What follows are 24 T cell receptor beta chains derived from one specimen sequenced in a study of beta chain features in type 1 diabetes. Study outcomes and limitations: In every one of the four CD4+ subsets, TCRB CDR3s were moderately but significantly shorter in Type 1 diabetes patients.

No antigen has been identified for these receptors. Reverse transcription of all isolated RNA meant that expressed TCRB transcripts were sequenced. Profiling relied on immunoSEQ multiplex PCR, and the TCRdb table lists in-frame clones only, not all of them. The sample lists under 300,000 clones, approximately 13% occurring once. The source material was naive CD4+ T cells from blood. The receptors come from a man aged 25-45 years with type 1 diabetes.

The gene calls are TRBV2 and TRBJ2-5; no definite D call. Germline CDR1 SNHLY, CDR2 FYNNEI. This CDR3 has 15 residues. Trimming took off 6 bases at V and 0 bases at J, with 14 bases between the two ends. For the CDR3, the DNA is TGTGCCAGCAGCCCGGGTGAGCCGTACCAAGAGACCCAGTACTTC. Protein product: CASSPGEPYQETQYF.

The chain carries TRBV21-1 and TRBJ2-6; the table calls TRBD1, which could not be checked here. TRBV21-1 is annotated as a pseudogene. CDR3 length: 18 amino acids. The DNA of the CDR3 is TGTGCCAGCAGCAAAGTCGGGACAAGGAGCTCTGGGGCCAACGTCCTGACTTTC. This codes for CASSKVGTRSSGANVLTF.

This sequence joins TRBV14 and TRBJ1-1; the D gene is possibly TRBD1 (5 bases). CDR3 size: 16 residues. CDR1 and CDR2 (germline): SGHDN, FVKESK. Deletions cut 4 bases from V and 1 base from J, with 16 bases between. The CDR3 bases are TGTGCCAGCAGCCTTCGTTCAGGGAATTGGAACACTGAAGCTTTCTTT. Translation gives CASSLRSGNWNTEAFF. Full variable domain (outside the CDR3, taken from reference TRBV14 and TRBJ1-1): EAGVTQFPSHSVIEKGQTVTLRCDPISGHDNLYWYRRVMGKEIKFLLHFVKESKQDESGMPNNRFLAERTGGTYSTLKVQPAELEDSGVYFCASSLRSGNWNTEAFFGQGTRLTVV.

This clone was detected only a few times. The genes are TRBV29-1 and TRBJ1-6; possible D gene TRBD1, 6 bases. This CDR3 spans 15 amino acids. Looked up from germline, CDR1 is SQVTM and CDR2 is ANQGSEA. The V end lost 0 bases, the J end lost 6 bases, and 12 bases lay between the germline ends. CDR3: CSVEDRGGGNSPLHF. In DNA, the CDR3 is TGCAGCGTTGAAGACAGGGGAGGGGGTAATTCACCCCTCCACTTT. Full variable domain (outside the CDR3, taken from reference TRBV29-1 and TRBJ1-6): SAVISQKPSRDICQRGTSLTIQCQVDSQVTMMFWYRQQPGQSLTLIATANQGSEATYESGFVIDKFPISRPNLTFSTLTVSNMSPEDSSIYLCSVEDRGGGNSPLHFGNGTRLTVT.

The sample holds a few counts of this clone. The chain couples TRBV4-2 to TRBJ1-2; D gene uncertain. Germline CDR1 LGHNA, CDR2 YNFKEQ. The CDR3 loop spans 15 amino acids. The V end lost 4 bases, the J end lost 4 bases, and 16 bases lay between the germline ends. CDR3 region: CASSPSSGFPYGYTF. CDR3 DNA sequence: TGTGCCAGCAGCCCTAGCTCGGGCTTCCCCTATGGCTACACCTTC.

This chain joins TRBV27 and TRBJ2-7; 9 bases agree with TRBD1. Trimming at V came to 4 bases and at J to 3 bases, leaving 4 bases not matched to a gene. CDR3 size: 14 residues. Germline CDR1 reads MNHEY; CDR2 reads SMNVEV (reference sequence). The CDR3 is CASSSLTGGYEQYF. CDR3 bases: TGTGCCAGCAGTTCCTTGACAGGGGGCTACGAGCAGTACTTC.

The chain recombines TRBV18 with TRBJ2-1, with 9 bases matching TRBD2. The germline CDR1 and CDR2 sequences are KGHSH and LQKENI. V lost 0 bases to trimming and J lost 1 base; unmatched junction nucleotides: 7. This CDR3 contains 18 residues. The CDR3 spells CASSPPGLAGGSYNEQFF. The CDR3 bases are TGTGCCAGCTCACCACCGGGTTTGGCGGGAGGGTCCTACAATGAGCAGTTCTTC.

The chain is built from TRBV14 and TRBJ2-6, with D unclear. Germline CDR1 is SGHDN and CDR2 is FVKESK. Trimming removed 2 bases at V and 0 bases at J, with 8 bases between. The CDR3 totals 16 residues. CDR3 DNA sequence: TGTGCCAGCAGCCAAATGTTCAGCTCTGGGGCCAACGTCCTGACTTTC. Translated: CASSQMFSSGANVLTF.

The table lists this clone with a few counts. The rearrangement links TRBV27 to TRBJ2-7, with TRBD1 matching 7 bases. Germline CDR1 MNHEY, CDR2 SMNVEV (reference sequence). V was clipped by 4 bases and J by 3 bases; unmatched bases: 6. This CDR3 is 14 amino acids long. The CDR3 reads CASSSDRVSYEQYF. The CDR3 DNA reads as TGTGCCAGCAGTTCAGACAGGGTTAGCTACGAGCAGTACTTC.

Only a few counts were recorded for this clone. The V gene is TRBV7-9, the J gene TRBJ1-2; 7 positions agree with TRBD1. The germline gives CDR1 SEHNR, CDR2 FQNEAQ (reference sequence). The CDR3 runs to 15 residues. Losses at the gene ends were 6 bases for V and 2 bases for J; bases not matched to a gene: 9. The CDR3 spells CASRNLLQGNYGYTF. In nucleotides, the CDR3 is TGTGCCAGCAGGAACCTTCTACAGGGGAACTATGGCTACACCTTC.

The CDR3 DNA reads as TGTGCCAGCAGTGACCAGGGGGGCTATAGCAATCAGCCCCAGCATTTT. It codes for CASSDQGGYSNQPQHF. The rearrangement joins TRBV2 to TRBJ1-5, with 7 bases that match TRBD1. The ends lost 3 bases at V and 0 bases at J; junction bases unmatched: 5. Germline V gene lookup returns CDR1 SNHLY and CDR2 FYNNEI. CDR3 length: 16 amino acids.

This clone has only a few counts. The chain joins TRBV9 to TRBJ2-3; TRBD2 might be the D (5 bases). CDR1 is SGDLS and CDR2 is YYNGEE in the germline V gene. This CDR3 region has 12 residues. Trimming removed 2 bases from V and 5 bases from J, with 6 bases in between. The CDR3 loop is CASSVGEDTQYF. CDR3 in DNA: TGTGCCAGCAGCGTCGGGGAAGATACGCAGTATTTT.

The chain recombines TRBV7-9 with TRBJ1-6; possible D gene TRBD1, 5 bases. There are 17 residues in the CDR3. The V gene lost 1 base and the J gene lost 9 bases, with 19 bases spanning the gap. Per germline, CDR1 SEHNR and CDR2 FQNEAQ (reference sequence). The CDR3 spells CASSLGGREGFVSPLHF. DNA for the CDR3: TGTGCCAGCAGCTTAGGAGGCAGGGAAGGGTTTGTTTCACCCCTCCACTTT.

The rearrangement links TRBV2 to TRBJ2-1, with TRBD1 matching over 7 bases. The trim removed 6 bases at V and 2 bases at J, leaving 4 bases unmatched. The germline gives CDR1 SNHLY, CDR2 FYNNEI. The CDR3 spans 14 residues. The CDR3 sequence is CASSRQGTYNEQFF. As DNA, the CDR3 is TGTGCCAGCAGCAGACAGGGAACCTACAATGAGCAGTTCTTC.

A few counts support this clone. This sample includes further DNA sequences coding for the same CDR3. The chain combines TRBV5-1 with TRBJ2-5, with D tentatively TRBD2 (5 bases). V was pared by 4 bases and J by 4 bases, with 11 bases between. Looked up from germline, CDR1 is SGHRS and CDR2 is YFSETQ. CDR3 length: 13 amino acids. Here the CDR3 DNA reads TGCGCCAGCAGCCTGGACTTGAGAGAGACCCAGTACTTC. It yields the protein CASSLDLRETQYF.

This clone was detected a few times. CDR3 in DNA: TGTGCCACCAGCAGGCGGACAGGGATTAACAATGAGCAGTTCTTC. Translating gives CATSRRTGINNEQFF. V is TRBV15 and J is TRBJ2-1, with TRBD1 identical over 8 bases. With 3 bases clipped from V and 5 bases from J, the junction kept 6 bases outside the gene matches. Germline V gene data show CDR1 as LNHNV and CDR2 as YYDKDF (reference sequence). The length of the CDR3 is 15 residues.

V gene TRBV7-2 combines with J gene TRBJ2-3, with TRBD2 matching 13 bases. Germline V gene data show CDR1 as SGHTA and CDR2 as FQGNSA. Trimming removed 5 bases from V and 7 bases from J; junction bases left unmatched: 6. The CDR3 contains 15 residues. CDR3 sequence (DNA): TGTGCCAGCAGCCCGATTGGGACTAGCGGGAATACGCAGTATTTT. Translating it yields CASSPIGTSGNTQYF.

This clone turned up a few times. The V call is TRBV30, the J call TRBJ1-1, with a weak D call TRBD1 (6 bases). From germline, CDR1 is GTSNPN and CDR2 SVGIG (reference sequence). The CDR3 sequence is 14 residues long. Trimming stripped 0 bases from V and 8 bases from J, with 16 bases between. CDR3 nucleotides: TGTGCCTGGAGTGTATGGGACACCGAATTGGAAGCTTTCTTT. Translated: CAWSVWDTELEAFF.

The rearrangement joins TRBV28 to TRBJ1-3, with unresolved D. CDR3 length equals 15 residues. Trimming pared 2 bases from V and 0 bases from J, leaving 8 bases between. Germline-derived CDR1 and CDR2 are MDHEN and SYDVKM. CDR3 nucleotides: TGTGCCAGCAGTTTAACGTGGCCCTCTGGAAACACCATATATTTT. Its protein product is CASSLTWPSGNTIYF.

V is TRBV29-1 and J is TRBJ2-3; 10 bases match TRBD1. Germline V CDR1 and CDR2: SQVTM, ANQGSEA. The CDR3 loop spans 13 amino acids. V was pared by 4 bases and J by 3 bases, with 1 base of the junction left unmatched. CDR3 in DNA: TGCAGCGTTGGACAGGGGGCTACAGATACGCAGTATTTT. This gives the protein CSVGQGATDTQYF.

This clone occurred a few times. CDR3 sequence: CATSRAGQETMGNEKLFF. The CDR3, as DNA: TGTGCCACCAGCCGGGCCGGACAGGAGACCATGGGTAATGAAAAACTGTTTTTT. The V gene is TRBV15, the J gene TRBJ1-4; 7 bases are shared with TRBD1. This CDR3 comprises 18 residues. J lost 4 bases, V lost 5 bases, and 16 bases had no gene match. The V gene's germline CDR1 is LNHNV and CDR2 YYDKDF (reference sequence). Using reference TRBV15 and TRBJ1-4 for the parts outside the CDR3, the full variable domain is DAMVIQNPRYQVTQFGKPVTLSCSQTLNHNVMYWYQQKSSQAPKLLFHYYDKDFNNEADTPDNFQSRRPNTSFCFLDIRSPGLGDTAMYLCATSRAGQETMGNEKLFFGSGTQLSVL.

A few counts support this clone. The rearrangement joins TRBV4-1 to TRBJ2-5; TRBD2 aligns across 11 bases. There are 16 residues in the CDR3. CDR1 is MGHRA, CDR2 YSYEKL, per germline. The V gene end was trimmed by 0 bases and the J gene end by 7 bases; junction bases not matched to a gene: 7. This CDR3 is CASSQELAGVRWTQYF. The CDR3 nucleotides are TGCGCCAGCAGCCAAGAACTAGCGGGGGTTCGGTGGACCCAGTACTTC.

The chain joins TRBV7-2 to TRBJ2-1, with 8 nucleotides matching TRBD2. V lost 2 bases to trimming and J lost 8 bases; unmatched junction nucleotides: 11. Germline loops: CDR1 SGHTA, CDR2 FQGNSA. This CDR3 has 16 residues. CDR3 sequence (DNA): TGTGCCAGCAGCTTATTCCCCGGGACTAGTCTCTATGAGCAGTTCTTC. Protein product: CASSLFPGTSLYEQFF. Combining the CDR3 with reference TRBV7-2 and TRBJ2-1 gives the whole variable domain GAGVSQSPSNKVTEKGKDVELRCDPISGHTALYWYRQSLGQGLEFLIYFQGNSAPDKSGLPSDRFSAERTGGSVSTLTIQRTQQEDSAVYLCASSLFPGTSLYEQFFGPGTRLTVL.

For the CDR3, the DNA is TGTGCCAGCAGCACACAGGGGGCCCAAGAGACCCAGTACTTC. Its protein is CASSTQGAQETQYF. The V gene is TRBV9, the J gene TRBJ2-5; 9 bases are shared with TRBD1. The germline V gene has CDR1 SGDLS and CDR2 YYNGEE. This CDR3 contains 14 residues. Trimming took 4 bases from V and 1 from J; bases not matched to a gene: 2. The full variable domain, completed using reference TRBV9 and TRBJ2-5, is DSGVTQTPKHLITATGQRVTLRCSPRSGDLSVYWYQQSLDQGLQFLIQYYNGEERAKGNILERFSAQQFPDLHSELNLSSLELGDSALYFCASSTQGAQETQYFGPGTRLLVL.